This T cell receptor (beta chain) was found in a study of beta chain features in type 1 diabetes. A heparinised blood draw that averaged about 100 mL was obtained once from each donor. CD4+ cells of the naive, central memory, regulatory and stem cell-like memory types were sorted via CD45RO/CCR7/CD25/CD127/CD95/CD27. Of the isolated RNA, all was reverse transcribed, and so the sequenced material was expressed TCRB transcripts. This table comes from immunoSEQ multiplex PCR, and its TCRdb copy is limited to in-frame clones, with some not included. This table holds some 500,000 clones, roughly an eighth found once. Germline V gene sequence: CDR1 SGHTA, CDR2 FQGNSA. The CDR3 is made up of 15 amino acids. The V gene end was trimmed by 6 bases and the J gene end by 4 bases; junction bases not matched to a gene: 10.

Input material: naive CD4+ T cells from blood. The TCR sequence derives from a woman between 18 and 30 years old in good health. This chain links TRBV7-2 with TRBJ2-5; 8 bases fit TRBD1. Here the CDR3 DNA reads TGTGCCAGCAGACTAAGGACAGGGATACGAGAGACCCAGTACTTC. This encodes CASRLRTGIRETQYF.